The sequence of this TCR beta chain was determined in a study of cytomegalovirus exposure and HLA in healthy donors. Primers: 60 Vbeta forward and 13 Jbeta reverse. Measured with immunoSEQ multiplex PCR; TCRdb has only the in-frame clones, and not every one. In the table there are about 120,000 clones, under 80% of which are singletons. Overall study results and limits: Productive status was seen about 90% or about 30% of the time for most TCR beta V segments in an earlier analysis. The authors assumed roughly uniform sequencing depth across donors for presence/absence analyses. The investigators catalogued some 160 TCR beta chains as cytomegalovirus-associated.

Notes on this clone: As yet, its antigen is unknown.

Trimming at V came to 3 bases and at J to 4 bases, leaving 1 base not matched to a gene. CDR1 is SGHRS, CDR2 YFSETQ, per germline. There are 13 residues in the CDR3. The V gene is TRBV5-1, the J gene TRBJ2-1, with 7 nucleotides matching TRBD1. The TCR sequence derives from a man between 60 and 70 years old in good health and CMV-seropositive. The sequenced sample was PBMCs. Here the CDR3 DNA reads TGCGCCAGCAGCTGGGACAGTTACAATGAGCAGTTCTTC. This translates into CASSWDSYNEQFF.